This T cell receptor (beta chain) comes out of a study of T cells in Graves' hyperthyroidism and ophthalmopathy (dated by TCRdb to the late 2010s). Describing the broader study: Peripheral blood was collected at initial diagnosis, before any treatment. To identify TCR V-J signatures that set the groups apart, the researchers used a discovery cohort of 100 or so patients, made up of under 50 with Graves' ophthalmopathy and some 60 with stable Graves' hyperthyroidism. Whether ophthalmopathy could be predicted prospectively was tested in an independent validation cohort made up of approximately 19 hyperthyroidism patients plus 17 patients who later progressed to ophthalmopathy. The 75 to 100 discovery patients were randomly divided into training and test sets at a 7:3 ratio. In about six Graves' hyperthyroidism patients, the study also compared T-cell repertoires from thyroid tissue with T-cell repertoires from blood. After sampling, hyperthyroidism patients received methimazole starting at 30 mg daily, and ophthalmopathy patients received high-dose intravenous methylprednisolone. The paper describes TCR Vbeta CDR3 sequencing of some 130 peripheral blood samples, made up of some 42 ophthalmopathy patients, around 78 hyperthyroidism patients and 17 progressor patients. General findings and caveats noted by the study authors: In validation, the model predicted progression to ophthalmopathy a median of approximately 6.6 months before onset, with roughly 71% sensitivity and roughly 79% specificity. In cross-validation, a model built on a 13 V-J signature told ophthalmopathy apart from stable hyperthyroidism with approximately 90% sensitivity and roughly 81% specificity, and in testing the same model reached 80%/75%. Most expanded thyroid clonotypes (frequency above 0.001) were also found in blood, which suggests that blood repertoires may mirror thyroid immune responses. Sample size was not statistically predetermined, and investigators were not blinded to group allocation.

Moderately to severely active disease, a Clinical Activity Score of at least 3, a NOSPECS grade of at least 4, and a duration under 3 months were present in ophthalmopathy patients. The study excluded patients with uncontrolled infections, other autoimmune diseases, pregnancy or lactation. Clinical symptoms, serum thyroxine and TRAb, thyroid ultrasound, and orbital computed tomography formed the basis for the diagnoses. PBMCs were isolated from about 9 ml of fresh peripheral blood by Ficoll-Paque density gradient centrifugation. Trizol reagent was used to extract total RNA, and RNA quality was then checked on an Agilent 2100 Bioanalyzer. Ten or more counts support this clonotype. There is no known antigen for this receptor. There are no base qualities to consult, and no much larger clone falls within one base. Including the terminal cysteine and phenylalanine, the CDR3 comprises 13 residues. Kept here is only the CDR3 DNA, which spans 39 bases and is read in frame from base 1. The junction shows trimming of 5 bases on V and 5 bases on J, plus 12 bases between the germline ends. CDR1 and CDR2 (MNHNS, SASEGT) derive from the germline V gene.

TCR beta CDR3 regions were amplified from RNA transcripts. A first-round RT-PCR of the TCR CDR3 used the HTBI primer set with the Qiagen OneStep RT-PCR kit. The libraries were constructed in a second round of multiplex PCR and then size-selected and purified. Paired-end sequencing of the libraries was performed with 100 bp reads on an Illumina HiSeq2000. As for the authors' bioinformatics: SOAPnuke was used to process the raw data, throwing out any read that contained adapters or uncalled bases, had a mean Phred below 15, or lacked an exact constant-primer or identifier match. COPE v1.2.5 was used to merge high-quality paired reads, and clonotypes were defined as unique nucleotide sequences. Clonotypes were aligned to IMGT TRBV, TRBD and TRBJ reference segments using MiTCR v1.1. Analysis was restricted to V-J combinations with a frequency above 0.0001, which covered about 99% of repertoires. The TCS score was defined as the ratio of F50 (clonal expansion) to E x V (chaos), calculated using BLOSUM62-based TCRdist between CDR3 peptides within each V-J. Welch's t-statistics and random forest reduced 514 V-J features to 13, which were used in a naive Bayes classifier (R e1071). Using fastp at Q25 and MiXCR, TCRdb reprocessed the public reads and kept productive beta chains. All rows with the same CDR3 protein become a single entry with the most common DNA and genes. The V and J calls reflect TCRdb's pipeline rather than the authors' work. This sample lists approximately 520,000 distinct CDR3 sequences; around 22% were detected once. The ten most abundant clones make up about 11% of the sample.

The sequence derives from a woman in her 30s with Graves' ophthalmopathy. Sequencing was carried out using blood. The V and J genes are TRBV6-1 and TRBJ2-5; tentative D gene TRBD1, with 6 bases matching. The CDR3 loop reads CASSQDRRETQYF. DNA sequence: TGTGCCAGCAGTCAAGACAGGCGGGAGACCCAGTACTTC.